This T cell receptor beta chain stems from a study of OX40 agonist ivuxolimab in advanced cancers. Overall study: Patients treated during dose escalation were battling hepatocellular carcinoma, melanoma, renal cell or head and neck cancer. The study's findings and limits: On average, CD8+ T cells had more expanded clones than CD4+. Blood T cells, both CD4+ and CD8+, expanded clonally by week 6 at 0.1 to 3.0 mg/kg. The study found among the lowest clonal expansion in partial responders at 0.1-3.0 mg/kg.

The CDR3 is made up of 16 amino acids. Germline CDR1 SGHAT, CDR2 FQNNGV. J was trimmed by 6 bases and V by 6 bases; bases with no gene match: 8. TCRdb keeps only in-frame clones here, not all; method: immunoSEQ multiplex PCR. The sample lists 15,000 to 25,000 clones, around 68% occurring once. A remark on this clone: Its matching antigen is unknown.

The origin of this receptor is an adult with an advanced solid tumor such as melanoma, head and neck, liver or kidney cancer. The specimen was CD4+ or CD8+ T cells sorted from blood, collected in a trial of the OX40 agonist ivuxolimab. The chain has TRBV11-2 and TRBJ2-7, with 16 bases fitting TRBD2. CDR3 protein: CASRPGTSGRALEQYF. The CDR3 DNA follows: TGTGCCAGCAGACCAGGGACTAGCGGGAGGGCCCTCGAGCAGTACTTC.